This is a list of T cell receptor beta chains from one sample in a study of a mutant IDH1 vaccine in newly diagnosed glioma. The data were produced by immunoSEQ multiplex PCR, yet TCRdb's version contains in-frame clones alone and is incomplete. Of just under 70,000 clones listed, almost 85% are singletons. For these receptors, no antigen is known. The sequences come from PBMCs, collected from a glioma patient whose treatment included an IDH1 peptide vaccine. Every receptor here comes from a man aged 18 to 29 with glioma. Each CDR3 is given with its conserved first and last residue. Each record gives: clone size, D gene, J gene, CDR3 length, V gene, CDR3 DNA, CDR3 protein. The D gene is left open where the match is weak. Only part of the rows carry a size: once, few, many, or a class if the clone is expanded.

>NA|NA|TRBJ1-1|16|TRBV5-1
TGCGCCAGCAGCTTGGGGGGGGCTGTGGGGAACACTGAAGCTTTCTTT
CASSLGGAVGNTEAFF
>NA|NA|TRBJ1-4|11|TRBV2
TGTGCCAGCAGGCGGGATGAAAAACTGTTTTTT
CASRRDEKLFF
>once|NA|TRBJ1-3|16|TRBV9
TGTGCCAGCAGCGTAGATATGAGTCCCTCTGGAAACACCATATATTTT
CASSVDMSPSGNTIYF
>NA|NA|TRBJ1-5|14|TRBV9
TGTGCCAGCAGCGTAGGTACGGCTCATCAGCCCCAGCATTTT
CASSVGTAHQPQHF
>few|NA|TRBJ2-7|13|TRBV5-1
TGCGCCAGCAGCTTGGTGGGTAGTGGCGAGCAGTACTTC
CASSLVGSGEQYF
>NA|NA|TRBJ2-2|14|TRBV7-3
TGTGCCAGCAGCGCGACTAGTATATCCGGGGAGCTGTTTTTT
CASSATSISGELFF
>few|NA|TRBJ1-1|14|TRBV30
TGTGCCTGGACGGCCAAACCTCTGAACACTGAAGCTTTCTTT
CAWTAKPLNTEAFF
>NA|NA|TRBJ1-6|15|TRBV7-9
TGTGCCAGCAGCTTAGCGTTAGGCTATAATTCACCCCTCCACTTT
CASSLALGYNSPLHF
>few|NA|TRBJ1-5|13|TRBV19
TGTGCCAGTAGTATAAGTCTAACGGGGCCCCAGCATTTT
CASSISLTGPQHF
>NA|NA|TRBJ1-6|16|TRBV9
TGTGCCAGCAGCGTAGCCGGGACAACAACGGGTTCACCCCTCCACTTT
CASSVAGTTTGSPLHF
>NA|NA|TRBJ1-2|14|TRBV7-9
TGTGCCAGCAGCTTATCGAGCTACAACCATGGCTACACCTTC
CASSLSSYNHGYTF
>NA|NA|TRBJ1-2|13|TRBV6-4
TGTGCCAGCAGTTCCGGCCCCAACGGGGGCTACACCTTC
CASSSGPNGGYTF
>NA|TRBD2|TRBJ2-3|16|TRBV6-5
TGTGCCAGCAGTTACTACGCGGGAGTGGGCACAGATACGCAGTATTTT
CASSYYAGVGTDTQYF
>NA|NA|TRBJ1-1|13|TRBV27
TGTGCCAGCAGTCCTCCAGGGCTATCCGAAGCTTTCTTT
CASSPPGLSEAFF
>NA|NA|TRBJ1-1|12|TRBV7-9
TGTGCCAGCAGCTTAACCTTCAGTGAAGCTTTCTTT
CASSLTFSEAFF
>NA|TRBD2|TRBJ2-5|15|TRBV5-1
TGCGCCAGCAGACCGGGACTAGCGGGAGTGGAGACCCAGTACTTC
CASRPGLAGVETQYF